One sample yielded the 23 T cell receptor beta chains listed below, sequenced in a study of shared clonotypes between healthy human individuals. Libraries were prepared by immunoSEQ multiplex PCR; TCRdb keeps only in-frame clonotypes and omits some of them. The table records millions of clones, more than 80% of them present only once. Input material: naive CD4+ T cells sorted from blood. Subset defined: CD45RA+ positively selected. These TCRs come from a man younger than 35 in good health.

This chain links TRBV19 with TRBJ1-1, with D possibly being TRBD1 (6 bases). CDR1 and CDR2 (germline): LNHDA, SQIVND (reference sequence). This CDR3 spans 15 amino acids. Trimming removed 5 bases at V and 2 bases at J, with 15 bases between. CDR3 protein: CASSSPGAENTEAFF. The CDR3 nucleotides are TGTGCCAGTAGTTCCCCAGGGGCGGAAAACACTGAAGCTTTCTTT.

Remarks on this clone: Other DNA sequences from this sample encode an identical CDR3 as well. The rearrangement joins TRBV18 to TRBJ2-5, with D possibly TRBD1 on 5 matching bases. The germline gives CDR1 KGHSH, CDR2 LQKENI. The CDR3 covers 14 residues. V lost 3 bases and J 1 base, leaving 9 bases between the germline ends. The CDR3, as DNA: TGTGCCAGCTCACCTTTAGGGGCCCAAGAGACCCAGTACTTC. This sequence encodes CASSPLGAQETQYF. Together with reference TRBV18 and TRBJ2-5, the CDR3 gives the full variable domain: NAGVMQNPRHLVRRRGQEARLRCSPMKGHSHVYWYRQLPEEGLKFMVYLQKENIIDESGMPKERFSAEFPKEGPSILRIQQVVRGDSAAYFCASSPLGAQETQYFGPGTRLLVL.

The V and J genes are TRBV6-6 and TRBJ1-2; tentatively, D is TRBD1 (5 bases). Germline V gene lookup returns CDR1 MNHNY and CDR2 SVGAGI (reference sequence). The V end lost 5 bases, the J end lost 4 bases, and 20 bases lay between the germline ends. This CDR3 is built from 16 residues. CDR3 DNA: TGTGCCAGCAGTCCCCAAAAGGGCGGGGGATTCTATGGCTACACCTTC. Its translation: CASSPQKGGGFYGYTF.

V usage is TRBV9 and J usage is TRBJ2-5; the D gene could be TRBD1 or TRBD2 (5 bases each). The CDR3 totals 14 residues. Germline V lookup: CDR1 SGDLS, CDR2 YYNGEE. V was shortened by 3 bases and J by 5 bases, with 14 bases between the two germline ends. The CDR3 sequence: CASSARDHRETQYF. CDR3 DNA: TGTGCCAGCAGCGCCCGGGACCATCGGGAGACCCAGTACTTC.

The chain combines TRBV9 with TRBJ1-2; 12 bases are a match to TRBD1. Per the germline V gene, CDR1 is SGDLS and CDR2 is YYNGEE. V lost 2 bases, J lost 14 bases, and 13 bases stayed unmatched. The CDR3 covers 15 residues. The CDR3 here is CASSVDPGTGGPRTF. CDR3 DNA: TGTGCCAGCAGCGTCGACCCCGGGACAGGGGGCCCGAGGACCTTC.

This chain connects TRBV7-2 to TRBJ2-7; tentatively, D is TRBD1 (6 bases). The CDR3 has 14 residues. Deletions cut 1 base from V and 2 bases from J, with 9 bases between. Germline CDR1 is SGHTA and CDR2 is FQGNSA. DNA of the CDR3: TGTGCCAGCAGCTTAGGGACAGTTACCTACGAGCAGTACTTC. Protein sequence: CASSLGTVTYEQYF.

The chain carries TRBV10-3 and TRBJ2-7, with 8 bases that match TRBD2. The ends lost 8 bases at V and 2 bases at J; junction bases unmatched: 8. In germline, CDR1 is ENHRY, CDR2 SYGVKD. The CDR3 totals 14 residues. CDR3 protein: CAIQTGTSPYEQYF. The CDR3 bases are TGTGCCATCCAAACCGGGACTAGTCCCTACGAGCAGTACTTC.

The chain couples TRBV27 to TRBJ1-2, with 8 nucleotides matching TRBD1. This CDR3 spans 15 amino acids. Germline CDR1 reads MNHEY; CDR2 reads SMNVEV (reference sequence). Trimming cost V 2 bases and J 6 bases; bases outside gene matches: 8. Written as DNA, the CDR3 is TGTGCCAGCAGTTTACTTACAGGGGGTTCTAATGGCTACACCTTC. Translated: CASSLLTGGSNGYTF.

The V gene is TRBV7-9, the J gene TRBJ2-5; 11 positions agree with TRBD1. The CDR3 sequence is 15 residues long. Germline V lookup: CDR1 SEHNR, CDR2 FQNEAQ (reference sequence). V lost 5 bases and J lost 5; bases outside the gene matches: 7. The CDR3 region is CASSPRTGGWETQYF. The CDR3 DNA reads TGTGCCAGCAGCCCAAGGACAGGGGGCTGGGAGACCCAGTACTTC.

This clone has only a few counts. The same CDR3 arises from other DNA sequences in this sample as well. The rearrangement uses TRBV5-1 and TRBJ1-6; D is uncertain. V was clipped by 0 bases and J by 10 bases, with 8 bases between them. This CDR3 is 13 amino acids long. Germline V gives CDR1 SGHRS, CDR2 YFSETQ. The CDR3: CASSLGGNSPLHF. CDR3 nucleotides: TGCGCCAGCAGCTTGGGCGGGAACTCACCCCTCCACTTT.

A word on this clone: This sample includes further DNA sequences coding for the same CDR3. J is TRBJ2-5 and V is TRBV11-2, with 14 bases matching TRBD2. The CDR3 contains 16 residues. V shed 4 bases and J 2 bases; nucleotides not matched to a gene: 3. Germline lookup yields CDR1 SGHAT and CDR2 FQNNGV. CDR3 DNA sequence: TGTGCCAGCAGCTCCGGACTAGCGGGGGGACAAGAGACCCAGTACTTC. This gives the protein CASSSGLAGGQETQYF.

CDR3 loop: CASSSTGFNSPLHF. CDR3 bases: TGTGCCAGCAGCTCGACAGGATTTAATTCACCCCTCCACTTT. V and J are TRBV11-2 and TRBJ1-6; D is perhaps TRBD1 (6 bases). The CDR3 contains 14 residues. V was pared by 4 bases and J by 6 bases, with 10 bases between. Germline V gene lookup returns CDR1 SGHAT and CDR2 FQNNGV.

This chain links TRBV30 with TRBJ1-1; tentative D call: TRBD1 (6 bases). CDR1 GTSNPN and CDR2 SVGIG come from the germline V gene (reference sequence). The germline V and J ends were trimmed by 6 bases and 1 base, with 9 bases remaining between them. There are 12 residues in the CDR3. Here the CDR3 DNA reads TGTGCCTGCCCCAGGGGGAACACTGAAGCTTTCTTT. It yields the protein CACPRGNTEAFF.

This chain connects TRBV7-2 to TRBJ2-7; a possible D gene is TRBD2 (5 bases). The length of the CDR3 is 15 residues. Looked up from germline, CDR1 is SGHTA and CDR2 is FQGNSA. Trimming stripped 1 base from V and 4 bases from J, with 14 bases between. The DNA of the CDR3 is TGTGCCAGCAGCTTAGTCGGCACTGAGGGTTACGAGCAGTACTTC. As protein: CASSLVGTEGYEQYF.

Of note for this clone: At one end, the junction sequence differs from germline, possibly due to a read error. CDR3 DNA sequence: TGTGCTAGCAGCTTTGGGACAGGGACCCAAGAGACCCAGTACTTC. Amino acid sequence: CASSFGTGTQETQYF. The rearrangement joins TRBV7-7 to TRBJ2-5; TRBD1 matches 9 bases. The CDR3 is 15 amino acids. Germline V gives CDR1 SSHAT, CDR2 FNYEAQ (reference sequence).

V is TRBV11-2 and J is TRBJ1-1, with D unresolved. Germline V gene sequence: CDR1 SGHAT, CDR2 FQNNGV. V gave up 6 bases and J gave up 5 bases, with 22 bases separating them. The CDR3 spans 16 residues. CDR3 sequence: CASSFDSPPGGTEAFF. The CDR3 nucleotides are TGTGCCAGCAGTTTCGATTCCCCGCCGGGTGGGACTGAAGCTTTCTTT.

V is TRBV6-1 and J is TRBJ2-7; D perhaps matches TRBD1 (5 bases). This CDR3 has 14 residues. V lost 0 bases and J 7 bases, leaving 13 bases between the germline ends. Germline V gives CDR1 MNHNS, CDR2 SASEGT. The CDR3 reads CASSEAQGRGEQYF. The CDR3 DNA is TGTGCCAGCAGTGAAGCGCAGGGTAGGGGAGAGCAGTACTTC.

J is TRBJ1-6 and V is TRBV10-2; D uncertain. V was trimmed by 2 bases and J by 7 bases, leaving 3 bases between them. The CDR3 length is 12 residues. Germline assignment: CDR1 WSHSY and CDR2 SAAADI. CDR3 in DNA: TGCGCCAGCAGTGAGCCAAATTCACCCCTCCACTTT. Protein product: CASSEPNSPLHF.

Points on this clone: Additional DNA sequences in this sample encode the identical CDR3. The genes are TRBV7-9 and TRBJ1-2, with D possibly TRBD1 on 6 matching bases. Germline V gene lookup returns CDR1 SEHNR and CDR2 FQNEAQ (reference sequence). The CDR3 length is 13 residues. V was pared by 5 bases and J by 8 bases, with 15 bases between. The CDR3 protein is CASSPGQPYGYTF. The CDR3 DNA is TGTGCCAGCAGCCCCGGACAGCCGTACGGCTACACCTTC.

This chain links TRBV28 with TRBJ1-5, with TRBD1 identical over 9 bases. This CDR3 is 15 amino acids long. The germline gives CDR1 MDHEN, CDR2 SYDVKM. Trimming cost V 1 base and J 6 bases; bases outside gene matches: 4. CDR3 in DNA: TGTGCCAGCAGTTTATCGGGACAGGGTGGTCAGCCCCAGCATTTT. Translated: CASSLSGQGGQPQHF.

The chain couples TRBV11-2 to TRBJ2-3; TRBD1 might be the D (6 bases). Trimming stripped 5 bases from V and 10 bases from J, with 10 bases between. Germline V gene sequence: CDR1 SGHAT, CDR2 FQNNGV. The CDR3 loop spans 11 amino acids. The CDR3 loop reads CASSPDRAQYF. The CDR3 bases are TGTGCCAGCAGCCCGGACAGAGCGCAGTATTTT.

V is TRBV10-3 and J is TRBJ2-5, with 8 positions matching TRBD1. Losses at the gene ends were 2 bases for V and 1 base for J; bases not matched to a gene: 3. The CDR3 is made up of 15 amino acids. Germline V gives CDR1 ENHRY, CDR2 SYGVKD. In DNA form, the CDR3 reads TGTGCCATCAGTGAGGCGGACAGGGTCCAAGAGACCCAGTACTTC. It encodes CAISEADRVQETQYF.

This chain links TRBV27 with TRBJ2-3, with D possibly TRBD2 on 5 matching bases. Trimming stripped 5 bases from V and 2 bases from J, with 14 bases between. This CDR3 has 15 residues. In germline, CDR1 is MNHEY, CDR2 SMNVEV (reference sequence). CDR3 DNA: TGTGCCAGCAGTCCGACTACCCCCTACACAGATACGCAGTATTTT. Amino acid sequence: CASSPTTPYTDTQYF.